One and the same sample provided the 10 T cell receptor beta chains below, sequenced in a study of OX40 agonist ivuxolimab in advanced cancers. Profiling relied on immunoSEQ multiplex PCR, and the TCRdb table lists in-frame clones only, not all of them. The sample records tens of thousands of clones, approximately 91% being singletons. The sequences come from CD4+ or CD8+ T cells sorted from blood, collected in a trial of the OX40 agonist ivuxolimab. The receptors were gathered from an adult with an advanced solid tumor such as melanoma, head and neck, liver or kidney cancer.

The rearrangement uses TRBV6-5 and TRBJ2-7; TRBD1 or TRBD2 may be the D gene (5 bases each). CDR3 length: 13 residues. Between the trimmed V and J ends, which lost 3 bases and 5 bases, there was a span of 11 bases. CDR1 MNHEY and CDR2 SVGAGI come from the germline V gene. CDR3 amino acids: CASSYGQGDEQYF. CDR3 coding DNA: TGTGCCAGCAGTTATGGGCAGGGAGACGAGCAGTACTTC.

The chain is built from TRBV29-1 and TRBJ1-3; the D gene is possibly TRBD1 (5 bases). The CDR3 is 14 amino acids. Germline CDR1 SQVTM, CDR2 ANQGSEA. V lost 3 bases to trimming and J lost 0 bases, with 9 bases between them. As DNA, the CDR3 is TGCAGCGTTGAGTCGACAGACTCTGGAAACACCATATATTTT. Its translation is CSVESTDSGNTIYF.

The chain combines TRBV5-1 with TRBJ2-2; D might be TRBD2 (6 bases). This CDR3 contains 16 residues. V was clipped by 4 bases and J by 0 bases, with 13 bases between them. In germline, CDR1 is SGHRS, CDR2 YFSETQ. Here the CDR3 DNA reads TGCGCCAGCAGCGGAGGGAACTACGCGAACACCGGGGAGCTGTTTTTT. Translating gives CASSGGNYANTGELFF.

The chain links TRBV6-5 to TRBJ2-7; the D is unclear. The CDR3 runs 15 residues. The germline V gene encodes CDR1 MNHEY and CDR2 SVGAGI. Trimming removed 0 bases from V and 2 bases from J, with 11 bases in between. CDR3 nucleotides: TGTGCCAGCAGTTACTCCCTAGACTCCGCCTACGAGCAGTACTTC. It encodes CASSYSLDSAYEQYF.

The V and J genes are TRBV27 and TRBJ1-1; D remains unclear. This CDR3 has 14 residues. Deletions cut 8 bases from V and 1 base from J, with 14 bases between. CDR1 is MNHEY and CDR2 is SMNVEV in the germline V gene (reference sequence). CDR3 DNA: TGTGCCAGCGCTACGTTGGGGAAGAACACTGAAGCTTTCTTT. This codes for CASATLGKNTEAFF.

Details on this clone: The CDR3 carries no conserved terminal phenylalanine or tryptophan, so it likely arises from a read error. The chain links TRBV28 to TRBJ1-2, with a tentative D call TRBD1 (5 bases). The CDR3 contains 13 residues. Germline V CDR1 and CDR2: MDHEN, SYDVKM. V dropped 6 bases and J dropped 3 bases, with 11 bases sitting between them. DNA of the CDR3: TGTGCCAGCAGCCAAACAGGTGACTATGGCTACACCCTC. Its protein product is CASSQTGDYGYTL.

This clone is categorized as medium-sized. The rearrangement links TRBV19 to TRBJ2-7, with a tentative D call TRBD2 (6 bases). Germline CDR1 reads LNHDA; CDR2 reads SQIVND (reference sequence). This CDR3 contains 13 residues. V dropped 10 bases and J dropped 4 bases, with 17 bases sitting between them. The CDR3 DNA follows: TGTGCCACCGAGGAGGGGTATGGTTACGAGCAGTACTTC. Its translation is CATEEGYGYEQYF.

The chain employs TRBV4-1 and TRBJ2-1; D uncertain. Trimming left V 4 bases short and J 8 bases short, with 12 bases between. The germline CDR1 and CDR2 sequences are MGHRA and YSYEKL. The CDR3 extends over 13 amino acids. CDR3 loop: CASSLGLRDEQFF. CDR3 sequence (DNA): TGCGCCAGCAGCCTCGGGCTCCGCGATGAGCAGTTCTTC.

This chain uses TRBV19 with TRBJ2-7; either TRBD1 or TRBD2 may supply D (5 bases each). V lost 7 bases and J lost 6, with 10 bases in between. CDR1 is LNHDA and CDR2 is SQIVND in the germline V gene (reference sequence). The CDR3 contains 11 residues. This chain's CDR3 is CASNGGSEQYF. The CDR3, as DNA: TGTGCCAGTAATGGGGGTAGCGAGCAGTACTTC.

This clone appeared a single time. The chain recombines TRBV25-1 with TRBJ1-2; no firm D call. The CDR3 consists of 14 residues. Trimming took 4 bases from V and 4 from J, leaving 13 bases between them. The germline gives CDR1 MGHDK, CDR2 SYGVNS. The CDR3 region is CASSGVGQAYGYTF. The CDR3 DNA sequence: TGTGCCAGCAGTGGGGTAGGGCAGGCCTATGGCTACACCTTC.